The 10 T cell receptor beta chains in this list originate from one sample, sequenced in a study of CXCR3-negative and CXCR3-positive naive CD8 T cells. For these TCRs, the target antigens are not known. 5' RACE with UMI labels generated the TRB cDNA libraries. TCRdb reprocessed the 5' RACE reads and reports one entry per CDR3 protein, with no DNA. This sample lists around 120,000 distinct CDR3 sequences; its ten largest clones have roughly 0.59%. Notes on the study in general: Naive cells positive for CXCR3 carried more hydrophobic TRB CDR3s than CXCR3-negative ones.

Sequencing was performed on naive CXCR3+ CD8+ T cells from blood. Subset described: CD45RO-CCR7+CD27+CD95- naive CD8+ T cells expressing CXCR3 (TNR3+). These receptors all stem from a human donor in good health. Some clones in this sample may be carry-over from other donors' samples.

This chain links TRBV29-1 with TRBJ2-1; there is no DNA to check the TCRdb D call of TRBD2. Germline CDR1 reads SQVTM; CDR2 reads ANQGSEA. The CDR3 is 12 amino acids. The CDR3 loop is CSIFLSGNEQFF.

J is TRBJ2-7 and V is TRBV11-2; the D gene TCRdb calls, TRBD2, cannot be checked with no DNA. Germline values: CDR1 SGHAT, CDR2 FQNNGV. CDR3 size: 15 residues. CDR3: CASSFGASGGYEQYF.

The rearrangement uses TRBV10-3 and TRBJ2-7; the TCRdb call, TRBD1, lacks DNA for checking. The CDR3 is 13 residues long. CDR1 and CDR2 (germline): ENHRY, SYGVKD. The CDR3 sequence is CAISTTGSYEQYF.

The CDR3 is CSARTGGGDTQYF. The rearrangement joins TRBV20-1 to TRBJ2-3; lacking DNA, the TRBD1 call made by TCRdb goes unchecked. The CDR3 runs 13 residues. CDR1 is DFQATT, CDR2 SNEGSKA, per germline (reference sequence).

The CDR3 region is CASTTLPDGLNSPLHF. The chain joins TRBV6-5 to TRBJ1-6. There are 16 residues in the CDR3. Looked up from germline, CDR1 is MNHEY and CDR2 is SVGAGI.

The chain has TRBV6-5 and TRBJ2-2; TCRdb returns TRBD2, unconfirmable since there is no DNA. CDR1 is MNHEY, CDR2 SVGAGI, per germline. The CDR3 contains 15 residues. This chain's CDR3 is CASRTGPQNTGELFF.

V usage is TRBV7-9 and J usage is TRBJ2-7; TCRdb calls TRBD2, which cannot be checked without DNA. Germline loops: CDR1 SEHNR, CDR2 FQNEAQ (reference sequence). There are 15 residues in the CDR3. CDR3: CASSLVAGGPREQYF.

The chain joins TRBV6-6 to TRBJ1-2. Germline-derived CDR1 and CDR2 are MNHNY and SVGAGI (reference sequence). CDR3 length: 13 residues. The CDR3 is CASTGGTSYGYTF.

The chain carries TRBV14 and TRBJ1-2; the TRBD1 assignment by TCRdb is unverifiable without DNA. Germline CDR1 and CDR2: SGHDN and FVKESK. CDR3 length equals 11 residues. CDR3 sequence: CASSPGNGYTF.

V and J are TRBV10-1 and TRBJ2-1. Per the germline V gene, CDR1 is WNHNN and CDR2 is SYGVQD (reference sequence). The CDR3 totals 12 residues. The CDR3: CASSGINDEQFF.